This paragraph covers one T cell receptor (beta chain) sequence. Its antigen is not known. There are 16 residues in the CDR3. The germline CDR1 and CDR2 sequences are SGHNT and YYREEE (reference sequence). The trim removed 0 bases at V and 7 bases at J, leaving 6 bases unmatched. This sample was included in a study of siplizumab effects on memory and regulatory T cells. General study points: Researchers could map only a minor fraction of alloreactive clones to unstimulated subsets. The drug siplizumab significantly decreased the alloreactive sequences that could be traced to unstimulated CD4+ memory cells. Both greater diversity than memory cells and a major contribution to the alloresponse seemed to characterize naive T cells.

The repertoire was sequenced with immunoSEQ multiplex PCR; TCRdb's copy has only in-frame clones and lacks some. Of roughly 100,000 clones in the sample, 90% to 95% are singletons; the top ten hold about 0.32%. This receptor was obtained from a human donor in good health. The sample was CD4+ T cells sorted from blood. The chain has TRBV5-4 and TRBJ1-6; 8 positions agree with TRBD1. The CDR3 nucleotides are TGTGCCAGCAGCTTGGATGGACAGGGAGCGAATTCACCCCTCCACTTT. It specifies CASSLDGQGANSPLHF.